This T cell receptor (beta chain) was profiled in a study of CD8 T cells in ankylosing spondylitis. The sample holds many counts of this clonotype. TCRdb re-called the 5' RACE reads through MiXCR, storing one row per CDR3 protein. The profile covers roughly 38,000 distinct CDR3 sequences, with about a tenth appearing a single time and around 15% taken by the ten largest. The CDR3 contains 15 residues. Between the trimmed V and J ends, which lost 0 bases and 6 bases, there was a span of 16 bases. Germline assignment: CDR1 SGHNT and CDR2 YYREEE (reference sequence). This receptor was identified in a male donor with ankylosing spondylitis or in good health (not recorded which). The specimen was blood, either unsorted or a sorted T cell fraction (not recorded which). This chain links TRBV5-4 with TRBJ2-7; D gene ambiguous. The CDR3 coding sequence is TGTGCCAGCAGCTTGGAACCCATCAGTAATGGCGAGCAGTACTTC. This sequence encodes CASSLEPISNGEQYF.